The source of this T cell receptor (beta chain) is a study of vaccination effects on CD4 cells after COVID-19. In this sample, this clone turned up once. The antigen is undetermined. Sequencing was performed with immunoSEQ multiplex PCR; in TCRdb, only in-frame clones are kept and a portion is missing. The sample carries under 35,000 clones, about 69% recorded once. Peptide-pool stimulation followed by sequencing identified expanded antigen-specific CD4+ clonotypes in the ViraFEST assay. Between days 9 and 10 of culture, CD4+ T cells were separated out. Participants completed two doses of the BNT162b2 or mRNA-1273 vaccine. Here the sequenced sample was CD4+ T cells from PBMCs cultured with HCoV-NL63 spike peptides, taken after COVID-19 vaccination. The TCR was taken from a human donor who received a COVID-19 vaccine.

DNA for the CDR3: TGTGCCAGCAGCGGACAGAGCATGGGGTACCAAGAGACCCAGTACTTC. This sequence encodes CASSGQSMGYQETQYF. The chain recombines TRBV6-6 with TRBJ2-5; D is possibly TRBD1 (6 bases). Germline assignment: CDR1 MNHNY and CDR2 SVGAGI (reference sequence). The CDR3 covers 16 residues. V gave up 6 bases and J gave up 0 bases, with 17 bases separating them.